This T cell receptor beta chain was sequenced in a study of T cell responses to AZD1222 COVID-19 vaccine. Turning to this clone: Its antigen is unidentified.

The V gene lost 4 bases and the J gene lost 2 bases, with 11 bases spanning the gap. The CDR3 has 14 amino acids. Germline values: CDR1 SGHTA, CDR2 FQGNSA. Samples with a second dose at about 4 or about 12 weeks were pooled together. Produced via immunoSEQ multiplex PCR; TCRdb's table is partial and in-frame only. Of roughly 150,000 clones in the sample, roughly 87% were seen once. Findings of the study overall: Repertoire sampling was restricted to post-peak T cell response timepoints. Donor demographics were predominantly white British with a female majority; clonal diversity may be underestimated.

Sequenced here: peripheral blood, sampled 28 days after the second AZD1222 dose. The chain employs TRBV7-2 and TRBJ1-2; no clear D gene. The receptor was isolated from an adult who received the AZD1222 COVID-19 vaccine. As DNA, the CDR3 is TGTGCCAGCAGCTCATATACAGCGAACTATGGCTACACCTTC. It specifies CASSSYTANYGYTF.